This TCR beta chain came from a study of shared clonotypes between healthy human individuals. CD8 cells regarded as naive lacked CD45RO, were positively chosen for CCR7, and omitted terminally differentiated effector memory CD45RA+ cells. For sorted subsets, 150 to 200 ng DNA per replicate equaled about 30,000 T cell genomes. TCRdb's table, derived via immunoSEQ multiplex PCR, lists solely in-frame clones and lacks some. The repertoire consists of a few million clones, with 93% occurring once and the leading ten covering approximately 1.6%. The CDR3 loop spans 16 amino acids. Germline assignment: CDR1 SQVTM and CDR2 ANQGSEA. Trimming removed 5 bases from V and 0 bases from J, with 19 bases in between.

Sequences were obtained from naive CD8+ T cells from PBMCs. The TCR sequence derives from a young man in good health. Some clones in this sample may be carry-over from other donors' samples. This sequence joins TRBV29-1 and TRBJ1-1; possible D gene TRBD1, 5 bases. CDR3 in amino acids: CSVMGDRVNMNTEAFF. The CDR3 DNA reads TGCAGCGTTATGGGCGACAGAGTCAATATGAACACTGAAGCTTTCTTT.